This T cell receptor beta chain comes out of a study of CXCR3-negative and CXCR3-positive naive CD8 T cells. Study results and caveats: Cryopreserved PBMCs had partly decreased CXCR3 expression; fresh PBMCs were used in most assays. A higher hydrophobicity marked the TRB CDR3s of CXCR3-positive naive cells versus CXCR3-negative naive cells.

Per the germline V gene, CDR1 is SGDLS and CDR2 is YYNGEE. This CDR3 contains 15 residues. Libraries of TRB cDNA were made by 5' RACE and carried UMIs. TCRdb reworked the 5' RACE reads into one entry per CDR3 protein, no DNA. The sample table sets out about 130,000 distinct CDR3 sequences. Notes on this clonotype: Antigen: not known.

The sample was naive CXCR3- CD8+ T cells from blood. Subset meaning: CD45RO-CCR7+CD27+CD95- naive CD8+ T cells lacking CXCR3 (TNR3-). The chain uses TRBV9 and TRBJ1-2. This receptor was identified in a human donor in good health. Some clones in this sample may be carry-over from other donors' samples. The CDR3: CASSVGEWANYGYTF.